The 20 T cell receptor beta chains below were found in one sample sequenced in a study of T-cell memory formation after mild COVID-19. A single record per CDR3 protein comes from TCRdb applying MiXCR to the 5' RACE reads. There are more than 150,000 distinct CDR3 sequences in the sample; roughly 20% occur only once, and more than 3% lies in the top ten. The sequencing input was PBMCs or a T cell subset sorted from them (not recorded which). The receptors derive from a man aged 18 to 30 who had mild COVID-19 (a few samples of this study predate the infection). Cell type and time point are not known.

This clonotype was picked up a small number of times. The chain carries TRBV20-1 and TRBJ2-7; D might be TRBD1 (5 bases). Germline CDR1 is DFQATT and CDR2 is SNEGSKA (reference sequence). Trimming removed 4 bases at V and 5 bases at J, with 9 bases between. The CDR3 is 11 amino acids. The CDR3 spells CSATGYDEQYF. CDR3 nucleotide sequence: TGCAGTGCTACAGGGTACGACGAGCAGTACTTC.

J is TRBJ2-3 and V is TRBV2; D gene ambiguous. Germline V gene sequence: CDR1 SNHLY, CDR2 FYNNEI. This CDR3 is 14 amino acids long. Trimming removed 5 bases at V and 2 bases at J, with 11 bases between. The CDR3 reads CASSPSFPTDTQYF. Here the CDR3 DNA reads TGTGCCAGCAGTCCCAGCTTTCCCACAGATACGCAGTATTTT.

The V and J genes are TRBV12-3 or TRBV12-4 and TRBJ2-5; 7 bases are a match to TRBD1. The CDR3 runs to 13 residues. With 5 bases clipped from V and 4 bases from J, the junction kept 4 bases outside the gene matches. The CDR3 nucleotides read TGTGCCAGCAGTGCCACAGGGGTAGAGACCCAGTACTTC. Protein sequence: CASSATGVETQYF.

The table lists this clonotype with many counts. The rearrangement joins TRBV6-6 to TRBJ1-5; D is perhaps TRBD1 (6 bases). The CDR3 is made up of 19 amino acids. Germline lookup yields CDR1 MNHNY and CDR2 SVGAGI (reference sequence). Trimming pared 6 bases from V and 0 bases from J, leaving 24 bases between. CDR3 in amino acids: CASSQGTHINSNSNQPQHF. The CDR3 DNA reads as TGTGCCAGCAGCCAGGGGACCCACATCAACAGCAATAGCAATCAGCCCCAGCATTTT.

The rearrangement links TRBV30 to TRBJ2-3, with D hard to call. Trimming took 2 bases from V and 1 from J, leaving 16 bases between them. Per germline, CDR1 GTSNPN and CDR2 SVGIG (reference sequence). This CDR3 is 16 amino acids long. Written as DNA, the CDR3 is TGTGCCTGGAGTCTGGGGATAACGAGAGGCACAGATACGCAGTATTTT. Translation: CAWSLGITRGTDTQYF.

On this clonotype: Sequence at one end of the junction differs from germline and may be a read error. The V and J genes are TRBV7-7 and TRBJ2-2, with D possibly TRBD1 on 6 matching bases. Germline CDR1 and CDR2: SSHAT and FNYEAQ (reference sequence). This CDR3 has 15 residues. Here the CDR3 DNA reads TGTGCTAGCAGCGTCAGGGGTGGGGGCGCCGGGGAGCTGTTTTTT. This gives the protein CASSVRGGGAGELFF.

This clonotype was detected only a few times. The chain employs TRBV9 and TRBJ2-7, with unresolved D. The V gene's germline CDR1 is SGDLS and CDR2 YYNGEE. The V end lost 4 bases, the J end lost 0 bases, and 14 bases lay between the germline ends. This CDR3 comprises 15 residues. In nucleotides, the CDR3 is TGTGCCAGCAGCCCCTCGGGTTGGGGCTCCTACGAGCAGTACTTC. Its protein product is CASSPSGWGSYEQYF.

The rearrangement links TRBV5-6 to TRBJ1-5, with D hard to call. Trimming took off 0 bases at V and 11 bases at J, with 15 bases between the two ends. The germline V gene has CDR1 SGHDT and CDR2 YYEEEE. This CDR3 spans 14 amino acids. For the CDR3, the DNA is TGTGCCAGCAGCTTGGGCCAGAGCAACGGGGCCCAGCATTTT. It specifies CASSLGQSNGAQHF.

This chain connects TRBV11-2 to TRBJ2-7; the D call may be TRBD1 or TRBD2 (5 bases each). Trimming took off 5 bases at V and 4 bases at J, with 15 bases between the two ends. The germline V gene encodes CDR1 SGHAT and CDR2 FQNNGV. This CDR3 has 14 residues. DNA for the CDR3: TGTGCCAGCAGCAGGGACCAGGGTGGATACGAGCAGTACGTC. Its protein product is CASSRDQGGYEQYV.

V and J are TRBV10-3 and TRBJ2-1; the D is unclear. This CDR3 region has 12 residues. V was shortened by 0 bases and J by 10 bases, with 7 bases between the two germline ends. Germline V CDR1 and CDR2: ENHRY, SYGVKD. In DNA, the CDR3 is TGTGCCATCAGTGAGTCAAGACGGGAGCAGTTCTTC. Its protein product is CAISESRREQFF.

This clonotype was detected many times. The genes are TRBV10-2 and TRBJ2-1; D is perhaps TRBD1 (6 bases). This CDR3 has 13 amino acids. Trimming took 0 bases from V and 9 from J, leaving 9 bases between them. Germline CDR1 reads WSHSY; CDR2 reads SAAADI. CDR3 amino acids: CASSESRGTEQFF. In DNA, the CDR3 is TGCGCCAGCAGTGAGTCGAGGGGGACTGAGCAGTTCTTC.

The CDR3 protein is CASSVEGTGGDEQYF. The DNA for the CDR3 is TGTGCCAGCAGCGTAGAAGGGACCGGGGGTGACGAGCAGTACTTC. This rearrangement joins TRBV9 to TRBJ2-7, with TRBD2 as a possible D gene (6 bases). The CDR3 runs 15 residues. CDR1 and CDR2 from the germline V gene are SGDLS and YYNGEE. V dropped 0 bases and J dropped 5 bases, with 15 bases sitting between them.

This sequence joins TRBV7-9 and TRBJ2-1, with 8 bases fitting TRBD1. CDR3 length equals 15 residues. Per the germline V gene, CDR1 is SEHNR and CDR2 is FQNEAQ (reference sequence). J was trimmed by 6 bases and V by 5 bases; bases with no gene match: 9. As DNA, the CDR3 is TGTGCCAGCAGCCCCACCTGGACAGGGTTCAATGAGCAGTTCTTC. Encoded protein: CASSPTWTGFNEQFF.

The table lists this clonotype with a few counts. The chain employs TRBV2 and TRBJ2-3, with 7 bases matching TRBD2. The ends lost 5 bases at V and 4 bases at J; junction bases unmatched: 12. CDR3 length: 16 residues. Germline V gene lookup returns CDR1 SNHLY and CDR2 FYNNEI. CDR3 DNA: TGTGCCAGCAGTCCGACTAGCCAGGCAGTGGCAGATACGCAGTATTTT. This sequence encodes CASSPTSQAVADTQYF.

The chain joins TRBV5-1 to TRBJ2-5; 10 bases are a match to TRBD2. This CDR3 is 15 amino acids long. The germline gives CDR1 SGHRS, CDR2 YFSETQ. J gave up 1 base and V 4 bases, and 4 bases lay outside the gene matches. CDR3 DNA sequence: TGCGCCAGCAGCACCAGCGGGGGGGGCCAAGAGACCCAGTACTTC. Its translation: CASSTSGGGQETQYF.

The J gene is TRBJ2-7, the V gene TRBV7-2; 7 bases map to TRBD1. J lost 5 bases, V lost 5 bases, and 6 bases had no gene match. CDR3 length: 13 residues. Looked up from germline, CDR1 is SGHTA and CDR2 is FQGNSA. The CDR3 sequence: CASSNWDRNEQYV. DNA of the CDR3: TGTGCCAGCAGCAACTGGGACAGAAACGAGCAGTACGTC.

This chain uses TRBV2 with TRBJ1-1, with TRBD1 identical over 7 bases. Germline lookup yields CDR1 SNHLY and CDR2 FYNNEI. V dropped 6 bases and J dropped 9; count of bases not matched to a gene: 7. The CDR3 extends over 12 amino acids. The CDR3 sequence: CASRWGTAKAFF. The CDR3 DNA is TGTGCCAGCAGATGGGGGACAGCCAAAGCTTTCTTT.

The gene calls are TRBV4-2 and TRBJ2-7, with 7 bases fitting TRBD1. The V segment lost 4 bases and the J segment 4 bases; nucleotides outside the gene matches: 7. Germline V CDR1 and CDR2: LGHNA, YNFKEQ. CDR3 length equals 14 residues. The CDR3 nucleotides are TGTGCCAGCAGCCTACAGGGGCAGATTTACGAGCAGTACTTC. Translating it yields CASSLQGQIYEQYF.

This chain uses TRBV5-1 with TRBJ1-2; 9 bases line up with TRBD1. After removal of 0 bases from V and 2 bases from J, the junction contained 2 bases not matched to a gene. The CDR3 is 15 residues long. In germline, CDR1 is SGHRS, CDR2 YFSETQ. The CDR3, as DNA: TGCGCCAGCAGCTTGGCTGGGACAGGGAACTATGGCTACACCTTC. Protein sequence: CASSLAGTGNYGYTF.

This chain uses TRBV19 with TRBJ1-6; the D gene is possibly TRBD1 (6 bases). V was shortened by 7 bases and J by 7 bases, with 20 bases between the two germline ends. The germline CDR1 and CDR2 sequences are LNHDA and SQIVND (reference sequence). The CDR3 is 16 amino acids. The CDR3 DNA reads as TGTGCCAGTACTCCTGGGGGGGGCCTCGGGAATTCACCCCTCCACTTT. This gives the protein CASTPGGGLGNSPLHF.